Below, 15 T cell receptor beta chains from the same sample are listed, as sequenced in a study of T-cell memory formation after mild COVID-19. Via MiXCR, TCRdb re-called the 5' RACE reads, giving one row per CDR3 protein. The sample has around 180,000 distinct CDR3 sequences; about a fifth are singletons. Sequencing input: PBMCs or a T cell subset sorted from them (not recorded which). The receptor set was obtained from a man between 18 and 29 years old who had mild COVID-19 (a few samples of this study predate the infection). Cell type and time point are not known.

This chain uses TRBV12-3 or TRBV12-4 with TRBJ2-3, with TRBD1 matching 7 bases. The CDR3 length is 16 residues. The junction had 11 bases not matched to a gene; V was cut back by 4 bases and J by 4 bases. CDR3 region: CASSSWTGSPPDTQYF. CDR3 coding DNA: TGTGCCAGCAGTTCCTGGACAGGTAGCCCGCCAGATACGCAGTATTTT.

This chain links TRBV20-1 with TRBJ1-5; 7 bases match TRBD1. The V gene's germline CDR1 is DFQATT and CDR2 SNEGSKA (reference sequence). V shed 6 bases, J shed 2 bases, and the junction held 10 bases outside the gene matches. The CDR3 runs to 15 residues. The CDR3 DNA is TGCAGTGCAGAGGAAACCAGGGGGGGCAATCAGCCCCAGCATTTT. This encodes CSAEETRGGNQPQHF.

This clonotype was found a few times. The CDR3 spells CASSPDSGTQYF. For the CDR3, the DNA is TGTGCCAGCAGCCCGGACAGCGGTACGCAGTATTTT. This chain links TRBV7-9 with TRBJ2-3; possible D gene TRBD1, 6 bases. The CDR3 loop spans 12 amino acids. The V end lost 5 bases, the J end lost 8 bases, and 11 bases lay between the germline ends. Germline loops: CDR1 SEHNR, CDR2 FQNEAQ (reference sequence).

The chain couples TRBV12-3 or TRBV12-4 to TRBJ2-5, with D perhaps being TRBD1 or TRBD2 (7 bases each). Deletions cut 6 bases from V and 4 bases from J, with 15 bases between. The CDR3 is 14 amino acids. CDR3 loop: CASRPTGRGETQYF. Written as DNA, the CDR3 is TGTGCCAGCAGACCGACAGGGAGGGGAGAGACCCAGTACTTC.

This clonotype turned up a few times. The V and J genes are TRBV6-5 and TRBJ2-3, with TRBD1 matching over 7 bases. Trimming removed 6 bases from V and 4 bases from J; junction bases left unmatched: 10. The CDR3 spans 15 residues. Germline CDR1 is MNHEY and CDR2 is SVGAGI. CDR3 bases: TGTGCCAGCAGGGCAACCGGGACAGAATCAGATACGCAGTATTTT. Translated, it gives CASRATGTESDTQYF.

Concerning this clonotype: The CDR3 ends on some other residue instead of the conserved phenylalanine or tryptophan, so this is likely a read error. It is unclear where the CDR3 begins or ends on the DNA, so no DNA is shown, and the CDR3 is as TCRdb lists it. The V call is TRBV6-1, the J call TRBJ1-1. Germline V CDR1 and CDR2: MNHNS, SASEGT. The CDR3 region is 13 residues in length, termini included. CDR3 residues: CASSEGPLLKLAI.

This chain joins TRBV7-9 and TRBJ2-1; D is possibly TRBD2 (6 bases). Germline CDR1 SEHNR, CDR2 FQNEAQ (reference sequence). Trimming pared 5 bases from V and 7 bases from J, leaving 24 bases between. There are 17 residues in the CDR3. CDR3 DNA sequence: TGTGCCAGCAGCCTTCGACTAGATGCCAAGACGGGTAATGAGCAGTTCTTC. Protein sequence: CASSLRLDAKTGNEQFF.

The rearrangement uses TRBV5-4 and TRBJ2-4; D possibly corresponds to TRBD2 (6 bases). The V end lost 2 bases, the J end lost 1 base, and 13 bases lay between the germline ends. From germline, CDR1 is SGHNT and CDR2 YYREEE (reference sequence). This CDR3 region has 16 residues. The CDR3 bases are TGTGCCAGCAGCTTTGGGACTGGGGGGGCCAAAAACATTCAGTACTTC. It encodes CASSFGTGGAKNIQYF.

The chain uses TRBV3-1 and TRBJ2-7; no clear D. The V end lost 4 bases, the J end lost 2 bases, and 15 bases lay between the germline ends. The CDR3 loop spans 15 amino acids. CDR1 and CDR2 from the germline V gene are LGHDT and YNNKEL (reference sequence). This chain's CDR3 is CASSPQSELPYEQYF. The CDR3 coding sequence is TGTGCCAGCAGCCCACAGTCCGAACTCCCCTACGAGCAGTACTTC.

This clonotype was observed a handful of times. The rearrangement links TRBV11-2 to TRBJ1-1; D is uncertain. Per the germline V gene, CDR1 is SGHAT and CDR2 is FQNNGV. Trimming pared 8 bases from V and 1 base from J, leaving 5 bases between. This CDR3 spans 11 amino acids. The CDR3 spells CASVGNTEAFF. The CDR3 coding sequence is TGTGCCAGCGTGGGGAACACTGAAGCTTTCTTT.

The DNA for the CDR3 is TGTGCCAGCGGACTAGCGGGGGAAAGGGCCTACGAGCAGTACTTC. Amino acids: CASGLAGERAYEQYF. This chain joins TRBV2 and TRBJ2-7; TRBD2 agrees at 13 bases. The CDR3 has 15 amino acids. V lost 8 bases, J lost 2 bases, and 6 bases stayed unmatched. Germline CDR1 SNHLY, CDR2 FYNNEI.

The chain's CDR3 is CASMRDRGRTDTQYF. For the CDR3, the DNA is TGTGCCAGCATGCGGGACAGAGGGCGCACAGATACGCAGTATTTT. The chain employs TRBV6-5 and TRBJ2-3; perhaps TRBD1 as D (7 bases). Between the trimmed V and J ends, which lost 7 bases and 1 base, there was a span of 15 bases. There are 15 residues in the CDR3. CDR1 is MNHEY, CDR2 SVGAGI, per germline.

The J gene is TRBJ1-2, the V gene TRBV7-2; tentatively, D is TRBD1 (5 bases). Germline CDR1 is SGHTA and CDR2 is FQGNSA. With 1 base removed from V and 6 bases from J, the gap between germline ends came to 9 bases. This CDR3 is built from 13 residues. The CDR3 here is CASSLGGDNGYTF. CDR3 sequence (DNA): TGTGCCAGCAGCTTAGGAGGGGATAATGGCTACACCTTC.

This clonotype showed up just a few times. V and J are TRBV5-1 and TRBJ2-1; tentative D call: TRBD2 (5 bases). The germline V gene has CDR1 SGHRS and CDR2 YFSETQ. V was trimmed by 0 bases and J by 0 bases, leaving 10 bases between them. CDR3 size: 16 residues. This chain's CDR3 is CASSLAGSFSYNEQFF. The CDR3 coding sequence is TGCGCCAGCAGCTTGGCGGGGTCATTCTCCTACAATGAGCAGTTCTTC.

This clonotype showed up just once. V and J are TRBV29-1 and TRBJ1-4, with 7 bases identical to TRBD1. The CDR3 length is 14 residues. CDR1 and CDR2 (germline): SQVTM, ANQGSEA. V lost 4 bases to trimming and J lost 6 bases; unmatched junction nucleotides: 8. The chain's CDR3 is CSVVTDRLHEKLFF. Written as DNA, the CDR3 is TGCAGCGTTGTCACGGACAGGCTTCATGAAAAACTGTTTTTT. Complete variable domain (other parts from reference TRBV29-1 and TRBJ1-4): SAVISQKPSRDICQRGTSLTIQCQVDSQVTMMFWYRQQPGQSLTLIATANQGSEATYESGFVIDKFPISRPNLTFSTLTVSNMSPEDSSIYLCSVVTDRLHEKLFFGSGTQLSVL.